Shown below are 21 T cell receptor beta chains from a single sample sequenced in a study of shared clonotypes between healthy human individuals. Assay: immunoSEQ multiplex PCR; the TCRdb copy retains only in-frame clones and omits some. The table lists about 480,000 clones, approximately 79% of them singletons. The sample comprised PBMCs. These TCRs come from a woman between 40 and 50 years old in good health. Some clones in this sample may be carry-over from other donors' samples.

The rearrangement joins TRBV28 to TRBJ1-1, with D unclear. Germline values: CDR1 MDHEN, CDR2 SYDVKM. There are 13 residues in the CDR3. Trimming stripped 6 bases from V and 4 bases from J, with 12 bases between. This CDR3 reads CASSTGSPTEAFF. CDR3 DNA: TGTGCCAGCAGCACCGGGTCCCCCACTGAAGCTTTCTTT.

The gene calls are TRBV5-1 and TRBJ1-2; no clear D gene. V was cut by 0 bases and J by 5 bases, with 14 bases left in between. This CDR3 has 15 amino acids. Germline CDR1 reads SGHRS; CDR2 reads YFSETQ. CDR3 protein: CASSLAGEGWYGYTF. The CDR3 DNA reads TGCGCCAGCAGCTTGGCGGGTGAAGGGTGGTATGGCTACACCTTC. The full variable domain, completed using reference TRBV5-1 and TRBJ1-2, is KAGVTQTPRYLIKTRGQQVTLSCSPISGHRSVSWYQQTPGQGLQFLFEYFSETQRNKGNFPGRFSGRQFSNSRSEMNVSTLELGDSALYLCASSLAGEGWYGYTFGSGTRLTVV.

The chain combines TRBV5-1 with TRBJ1-1, with D perhaps TRBD1 (6 bases). This CDR3 is built from 14 residues. V gave up 2 bases and J gave up 6 bases, with 14 bases separating them. Germline CDR1 and CDR2: SGHRS and YFSETQ. In nucleotides, the CDR3 is TGCGCCAGCAGCTTACCGGGGGCTAATGCTGAAGCTTTCTTT. Residues: CASSLPGANAEAFF.

The CDR3 region is CASRLAEDEQFF. As DNA, the CDR3 is TGTGCCAGCCGGCTAGCGGAAGATGAGCAGTTCTTC. The chain employs TRBV6-6 and TRBJ2-1; 7 bases fit TRBD2. CDR3 length: 12 residues. V was pared by 8 bases and J by 8 bases, with 6 bases of the junction left unmatched. Germline values: CDR1 MNHNY, CDR2 SVGAGI (reference sequence).

The V and J genes are TRBV30 and TRBJ2-1; 9 positions match TRBD1. V lost 0 bases to trimming and J lost 8 bases; unmatched junction nucleotides: 11. The CDR3 sequence is 16 residues long. The V gene's germline CDR1 is GTSNPN and CDR2 SVGIG (reference sequence). CDR3: CAWSVSGRTGVDEQFF. In DNA, the CDR3 is TGTGCCTGGAGTGTATCGGGCCGGACAGGGGTTGATGAGCAGTTCTTC.

This clone came up once. The chain employs TRBV27 and TRBJ1-2, with a possible D match to TRBD1 (6 bases). The CDR3 runs to 16 residues. Deletions cut 3 bases from V and 4 bases from J, with 18 bases between. CDR1 and CDR2 from the germline V gene are MNHEY and SMNVEV (reference sequence). This CDR3 reads CASSFQSRGSFYGYTF. The CDR3, as DNA: TGTGCCAGCAGTTTCCAGAGCAGGGGCTCCTTCTATGGCTACACCTTC.

This clone was seen more than once but under ten times. The chain recombines TRBV11-3 with TRBJ2-1, with D possibly called TRBD1 or TRBD2 (5 bases each). Germline V gene sequence: CDR1 SGHNT, CDR2 YENEEA. This CDR3 comprises 15 residues. Trimming took off 5 bases at V and 0 bases at J, with 11 bases between the two ends. The CDR3 region has the DNA TGTGCCAGCAGCCGGGACGGAAGCTCCTACAATGAGCAGTTCTTC. This translates into CASSRDGSSYNEQFF.

This sequence joins TRBV7-2 and TRBJ1-5, with no clear D. The CDR3 has 15 amino acids. CDR1 is SGHTA, CDR2 FQGNSA, per germline. V dropped 3 bases and J dropped 3 bases, with 12 bases sitting between them. The CDR3 spells CASSFGQLFNQPQHF. CDR3 in DNA: TGTGCCAGCAGCTTCGGTCAGCTATTCAATCAGCCCCAGCATTTT.

The J gene is TRBJ1-1, the V gene TRBV27; 11 nucleotides align to TRBD1. This CDR3 is built from 16 residues. Germline assignment: CDR1 MNHEY and CDR2 SMNVEV (reference sequence). V was clipped by 5 bases and J by 1 base; unmatched bases: 6. CDR3 bases: TGTGCCAGCAGTCCGGGACAGGGGGAACCGAACACTGAAGCTTTCTTT. As protein: CASSPGQGEPNTEAFF.

This clone has ten or more counts. The V gene is TRBV5-1, the J gene TRBJ2-7, with 9 positions matching TRBD2. The CDR3 is 14 residues long. CDR1 is SGHRS, CDR2 YFSETQ, per germline. Trimming took 7 bases from V and 2 from J; bases not matched to a gene: 7. The CDR3 DNA reads TGCGCCAGCGCTCCAGGCGGGAGGGCCTACGAGCAGTACTTC. It encodes CASAPGGRAYEQYF.

The genes are TRBV9 and TRBJ2-5; D possibly corresponds to TRBD2 (6 bases). Germline values: CDR1 SGDLS, CDR2 YYNGEE. This CDR3 comprises 14 residues. The ends were cut back, 0 bases at V and 4 bases at J, with 10 bases in the middle. The DNA of the CDR3 is TGTGCCAGCAGCGTAGTAGGGACTTCAGAGACCCAGTACTTC. Amino acid sequence: CASSVVGTSETQYF.

The rearrangement links TRBV28 to TRBJ2-1, with 8 positions matching TRBD2. Germline V gene lookup returns CDR1 MDHEN and CDR2 SYDVKM. J lost 0 bases, V lost 6 bases, and 1 base had no gene match. The CDR3 loop spans 14 amino acids. The CDR3 is CASRSGSSYNEQFF. The DNA for the CDR3 is TGTGCCAGCAGAAGCGGGAGCTCCTACAATGAGCAGTTCTTC.

The rearrangement joins TRBV9 to TRBJ2-1, with 10 positions matching TRBD2. The CDR3 totals 17 residues. J lost 8 bases, V lost 2 bases, and 13 bases had no gene match. Germline values: CDR1 SGDLS, CDR2 YYNGEE. Here the CDR3 reads CASSVAPSGRVGYEQFF. The CDR3 nucleotides read TGTGCCAGCAGCGTCGCCCCTAGCGGGAGAGTGGGTTATGAGCAGTTCTTC.

This rearrangement joins TRBV30 to TRBJ2-5; D call uncertain. The V gene lost 7 bases and the J gene lost 7 bases, with 10 bases spanning the gap. CDR1 and CDR2 (germline): GTSNPN, SVGIG (reference sequence). The CDR3 runs 10 residues. Here the CDR3 reads CASEEVTQYF. The CDR3 DNA follows: TGTGCCTCCGAGGAAGTGACCCAGTACTTC.

Only a few counts were recorded for this clone. The chain recombines TRBV28 with TRBJ2-7; tentatively, D is TRBD2 (5 bases). This CDR3 region has 13 residues. Trimming shortened V by 4 bases and J by 7 bases, and 14 bases separated the two germline ends. Germline V gene sequence: CDR1 MDHEN, CDR2 SYDVKM. CDR3 region: CASSSDWTREQYF. DNA for the CDR3: TGTGCCAGCAGTTCGGACTGGACGAGAGAGCAGTACTTC. The full variable domain, rest sourced from reference TRBV28 and TRBJ2-7, is DVKVTQSSRYLVKRTGEKVFLECVQDMDHENMFWYRQDPGLGLRLIYFSYDVKMKEKGDIPEGYSVSREKKERFSLILESASTNQTSMYLCASSSDWTREQYFGPGTRLTVT.

The V call is TRBV5-5, the J call TRBJ2-2, with TRBD1 identical over 10 bases. Germline trimming cut 6 bases from V and 5 bases from J; bases unmatched to any gene: 13. Germline assignment: CDR1 SGHKS and CDR2 YYEKEE (reference sequence). The CDR3 sequence is 17 residues long. Here the CDR3 DNA reads TGTGCCAGCACCGTTAGTTTGCGGACAGGGGGTACCGGGGAGCTGTTTTTT. Its protein is CASTVSLRTGGTGELFF.

Notes on this clone: An end of the junction does not agree with germline; a read error may underlie this. CDR3 DNA: TGTGCCAGCTCGCCACCATCGAACACCGGGGAGCTGTTTTTT. It specifies CASSPPSNTGELFF. This chain links TRBV18 with TRBJ2-2, with D hard to call. This CDR3 is 14 amino acids long. The germline gives CDR1 KGHSH, CDR2 LQKENI.

The chain couples TRBV19 to TRBJ2-2, with TRBD2 matching 8 bases. Trimming took 6 bases from V and 7 from J; bases not matched to a gene: 10. Per germline, CDR1 LNHDA and CDR2 SQIVND (reference sequence). The CDR3 extends over 15 amino acids. CDR3 DNA: TGTGCCAGTAGACCGCAAGCGGGAGCTCACGGGGAGCTGTTTTTT. It is translated as CASRPQAGAHGELFF.

V and J are TRBV9 and TRBJ1-2, with a tentative D call TRBD1 (6 bases). The V end was cut by 5 bases, the J end by 4 bases, with 18 bases between. The CDR3 has 15 amino acids. Germline V gene lookup returns CDR1 SGDLS and CDR2 YYNGEE. In nucleotides, the CDR3 is TGTGCCAGCAGTTCCCACGGTGGACAGCCCTATGGCTACACCTTC. Encoded protein: CASSSHGGQPYGYTF.

This clone was seen only a few times. The V gene is TRBV2, the J gene TRBJ2-7; no definite D call. Trimming took off 5 bases at V and 2 bases at J, with 10 bases between the two ends. The CDR3 has 13 residues. Germline-derived CDR1 and CDR2 are SNHLY and FYNNEI. DNA of the CDR3: TGTGCCAGCAGTCTGAGACGCACCTACGAGCAGTACTTC. Amino acid sequence: CASSLRRTYEQYF.

The rearrangement joins TRBV18 to TRBJ2-2; the D is unclear. Trimming left V 6 bases short and J 0 bases short, with 5 bases between. The CDR3 runs 13 residues. In germline, CDR1 is KGHSH, CDR2 LQKENI. The CDR3, as DNA: TGTGCCAGCTCCGGTACGAACACCGGGGAGCTGTTTTTT. Translating gives CASSGTNTGELFF.